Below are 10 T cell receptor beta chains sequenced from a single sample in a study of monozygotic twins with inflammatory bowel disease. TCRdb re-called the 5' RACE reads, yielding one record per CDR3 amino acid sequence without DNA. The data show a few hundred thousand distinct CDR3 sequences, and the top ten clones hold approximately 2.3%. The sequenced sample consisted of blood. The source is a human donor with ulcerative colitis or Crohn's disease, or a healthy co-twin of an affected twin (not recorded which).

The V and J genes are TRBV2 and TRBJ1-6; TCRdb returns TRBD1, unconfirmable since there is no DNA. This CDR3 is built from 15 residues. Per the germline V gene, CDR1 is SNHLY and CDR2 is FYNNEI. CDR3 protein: CASRSLDSRNSPLHF. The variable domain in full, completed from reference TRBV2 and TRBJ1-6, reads EPEVTQTPSHQVTQMGQEVILRCVPISNHLYFYWYRQILGQKVEFLVSFYNNEISEKSEIFDDQFSVERPDGSNFTLKIRSTKLEDSAMYFCASRSLDSRNSPLHFGNGTRLTVT.

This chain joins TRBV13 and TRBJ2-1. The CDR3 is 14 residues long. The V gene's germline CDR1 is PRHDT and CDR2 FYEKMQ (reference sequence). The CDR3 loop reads CASSLSRNYNEQFF.

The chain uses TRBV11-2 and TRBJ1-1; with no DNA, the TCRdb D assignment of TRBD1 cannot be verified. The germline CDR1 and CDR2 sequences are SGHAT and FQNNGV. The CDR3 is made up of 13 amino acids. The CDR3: CASSLRAGTEAFF.

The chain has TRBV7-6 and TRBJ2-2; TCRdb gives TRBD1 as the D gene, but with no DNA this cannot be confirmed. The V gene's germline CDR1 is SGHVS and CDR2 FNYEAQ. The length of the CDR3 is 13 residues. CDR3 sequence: CASSPNRDKVLFF. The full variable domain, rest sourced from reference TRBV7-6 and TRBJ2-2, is GAGVSQSPRYKVTKRGQDVALRCDPISGHVSLYWYRQALGQGPEFLTYFNYEAQQDKSGLPNDRFSAERPEGSISTLTIQRTEQRDSAMYRCASSPNRDKVLFFGEGSRLTVL.

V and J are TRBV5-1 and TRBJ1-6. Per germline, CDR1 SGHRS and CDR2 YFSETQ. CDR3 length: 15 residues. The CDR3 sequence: CASSLEGFGNSPLHF.

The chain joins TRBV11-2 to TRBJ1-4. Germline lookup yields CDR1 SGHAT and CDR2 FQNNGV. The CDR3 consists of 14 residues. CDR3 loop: CASSLVRDWGKLFF.

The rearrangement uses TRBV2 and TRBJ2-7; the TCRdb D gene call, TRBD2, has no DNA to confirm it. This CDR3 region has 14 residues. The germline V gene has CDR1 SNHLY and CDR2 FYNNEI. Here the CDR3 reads CASSEVGPPYEQYF.

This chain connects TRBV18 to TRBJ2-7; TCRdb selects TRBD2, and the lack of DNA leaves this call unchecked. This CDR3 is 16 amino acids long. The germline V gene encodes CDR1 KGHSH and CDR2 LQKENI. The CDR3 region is CASSPPGTPVGGEQYF.

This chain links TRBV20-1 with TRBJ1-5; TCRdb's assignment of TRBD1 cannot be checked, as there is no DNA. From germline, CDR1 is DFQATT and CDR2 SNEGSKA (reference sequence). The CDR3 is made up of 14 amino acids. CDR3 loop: CSAQTGAPRQPQHF.

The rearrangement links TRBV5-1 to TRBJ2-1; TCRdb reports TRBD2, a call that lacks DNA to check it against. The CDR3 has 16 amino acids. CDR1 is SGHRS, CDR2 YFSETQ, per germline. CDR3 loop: CASYPAGLAGYNEQFF.